Listed below are T cell receptor beta chains from one sample, sequenced in a study of cytomegalovirus exposure and HLA in healthy donors. TCRdb's table, derived via immunoSEQ multiplex PCR, lists solely in-frame clones and lacks some. This table holds around 31,000 clones. The source material was PBMCs. Receptors were obtained from a man aged 30 to 39 in good health and CMV-seronegative. CDR3s include the opening cysteine and the closing phenylalanine or tryptophan. Fields, in order: V gene, D gene, J gene, CDR3 protein, CDR3 DNA. The D gene is left open where the match is weak.

>TRBV4-1|TRBD1|TRBJ1-1
CASSQLTGNSTEAFF
TGCGCCAGCAGCCAGTTGACAGGGAATAGCACTGAAGCTTTCTTT
>TRBV28|NA|TRBJ1-2
CASSSLQDGYTF
TGTGCCAGCAGTTCGCTACAGGATGGCTACACCTTC
>TRBV6-1|TRBD2|TRBJ2-7
CASDRVAGYEQYF
TGTGCCAGCGATAGGGTAGCGGGTTACGAGCAGTACTTC
>TRBV7-7|TRBD1|TRBJ2-1
CASSPTGGLYNEQFF
TGTGCTAGCAGCCCGACAGGGGGGCTCTACAATGAGCAGTTCTTC
>TRBV10-3|NA|TRBJ1-2
CAISESAGAIYGYTF
TGTGCCATCAGTGAGTCGGCGGGAGCCATCTATGGCTACACCTTC
>TRBV19|TRBD1|TRBJ1-2
CASSQDRVGYTF
TGTGCCAGTAGCCAAGACAGGGTGGGCTACACCTTC
>TRBV15|NA|TRBJ2-5
CATSRGLLGETQYF
TGTGCCACCAGCAGAGGACTACTTGGGGAGACCCAGTACTTC
>TRBV18|TRBD1|TRBJ1-4
CASSTTGTGYEKLFF
TGTGCCAGCTCAACCACCGGGACAGGGTATGAAAAACTGTTTTTT
>TRBV27|NA|TRBJ2-3
CASSRLTSTDTQYF
TGTGCCAGCAGTAGACTTACTAGCACAGATACGCAGTATTTT
>TRBV4-1|NA|TRBJ2-2
CASSHWGIGAGELFF
TGCGCCAGCAGCCACTGGGGTATCGGGGCCGGGGAGCTGTTTTTT
>TRBV23-1|NA|TRBJ1-5
CARPGQSSPNSNQPQHF
TGCGCCAGGCCCGGACAGTCAAGTCCTAATAGCAATCAGCCCCAGCATTTT
>TRBV19|NA|TRBJ1-4
CASSTRSEKLFF
TGTGCCAGTAGTACCCGGAGCGAAAAACTGTTTTTT
>TRBV6-1|NA|TRBJ2-3
CASSGGPQDNTDTQYF
TGTGCCAGCAGTGGGGGCCCGCAGGACAACACAGATACGCAGTATTTT
>TRBV6-5|NA|TRBJ1-2
CASTQGEMGGYTF
TGTGCCAGCACACAGGGAGAAATGGGAGGCTACACCTTC
>TRBV2|TRBD1|TRBJ2-5
CASSPTGGLETQYF
TGTGCCAGCAGTCCGACAGGGGGCCTCGAGACCCAGTACTTC
>TRBV2|NA|TRBJ1-1
CASSVRATEAFF
TGTGCCAGCAGTGTGAGAGCCACTGAAGCTTTCTTT
>TRBV25-1|TRBD2|TRBJ2-7
CASSSSGTSTYEQYF
TGTGCCAGCTCCTCGAGCGGGACCTCTACCTACGAGCAGTACTTC
>TRBV7-8|NA|TRBJ1-3
CASSPTLQAISGNTIYF
TGTGCCAGCAGCCCTACCTTACAGGCCATCTCTGGAAACACCATATATTTT
>TRBV2|TRBD1|TRBJ1-3
CASSGTGKSSGNTIYF
TGTGCCAGCAGCGGGACAGGGAAGAGCTCTGGAAACACCATATATTTT
>TRBV5-1|TRBD1|TRBJ1-1
CASSLVGTDEAFF
TGCGCCAGCAGCTTGGTTGGGACAGATGAAGCTTTCTTT
>TRBV6-5|TRBD2|TRBJ2-3
CASKQLAGGPDTQYF
TGTGCCAGCAAGCAGCTAGCGGGGGGGCCAGATACGCAGTATTTT
>TRBV29-1|TRBD1|TRBJ1-2
CSAMTGGDGYTF
TGCAGCGCCATGACAGGGGGCGATGGCTACACCTTC
>TRBV12-5|TRBD2|TRBJ2-3
CASGSGSGASTDTQYF
TGTGCTAGTGGTTCCGGAAGCGGGGCTAGCACAGATACGCAGTATTTT
>TRBV7-2|TRBD2|TRBJ2-3
CASSLAGGFTDTQYF
TGTGCCAGCAGCCTAGCGGGAGGGTTTACAGATACGCAGTATTTT